A single sample gave rise to the 6 T cell receptor beta chains below, sequenced in a study of blood T cell repertoires in COVID-19. Produced via immunoSEQ multiplex PCR; TCRdb's table is partial and in-frame only. The repertoire consists of about 140,000 clones, with over 65% occurring once and the leading ten covering 16%. Sample: peripheral blood. The receptors come from a man between 45 and 60 years old with acute or convalescent COVID-19.

The chain recombines TRBV30 with TRBJ2-5; D might be TRBD1 (5 bases). Germline V gene data show CDR1 as GTSNPN and CDR2 as SVGIG (reference sequence). Deletions cut 1 base from V and 1 base from J, with 13 bases between. This CDR3 contains 15 residues. For the CDR3, the DNA is TGTGCCTGGAGTGCAGGGAAGGGAACCCAAGAGACCCAGTACTTC. Protein: CAWSAGKGTQETQYF.

This clone occurred once. The genes are TRBV6-5 and TRBJ1-5, with a weak D call TRBD1 (6 bases). Germline V gene lookup returns CDR1 MNHEY and CDR2 SVGAGI. The ends were cut back, 7 bases at V and 7 bases at J, with 17 bases in the middle. This CDR3 comprises 14 residues. Written as DNA, the CDR3 is TGTGCCAGCATTCAAAACAGGGTAGCCCAGCCCCAGCATTTT. Its translation: CASIQNRVAQPQHF.

The chain carries TRBV7-7 and TRBJ2-1; 8 bases are a match to TRBD2. Trimming at V came to 5 bases and at J to 7 bases, leaving 7 bases not matched to a gene. The CDR3 has 14 residues. The germline CDR1 and CDR2 sequences are SSHAT and FNYEAQ (reference sequence). DNA for the CDR3: TGTGCCAGCAGCAGAATTAGCGGGGCTAATGAGCAGTTCTTC. Translation: CASSRISGANEQFF.

This rearrangement joins TRBV7-9 to TRBJ2-3, with D unresolved. The germline V gene encodes CDR1 SEHNR and CDR2 FQNEAQ (reference sequence). V dropped 5 bases and J dropped 2 bases, with 5 bases sitting between them. The length of the CDR3 is 12 residues. DNA for the CDR3: TGTGCCAGCAGCGGGCCCACAGATACGCAGTATTTT. This gives the protein CASSGPTDTQYF. The full variable domain, rest sourced from reference TRBV7-9 and TRBJ2-3, is DTGVSQNPRHKITKRGQNVTFRCDPISEHNRLYWYRQTLGQGPEFLTYFQNEAQLEKSRLLSDRFSAERPKGSFSTLEIQRTEQGDSAMYLCASSGPTDTQYFGPGTRLTVL.

DNA of the CDR3: TGTGCCACCGCCATACAGGTGAACACTGAAGCTTTCTTT. Its protein product is CATAIQVNTEAFF. The V call is TRBV15, the J call TRBJ1-1, with a possible D match to TRBD1 (5 bases). Looked up from germline, CDR1 is LNHNV and CDR2 is YYDKDF (reference sequence). The germline V and J ends were trimmed by 8 bases and 0 bases, with 10 bases remaining between them. The CDR3 is made up of 13 amino acids.

This rearrangement joins TRBV27 to TRBJ1-3; no clear D. The V gene lost 2 bases and the J gene lost 6 bases, with 14 bases spanning the gap. CDR3 length: 15 amino acids. The germline gives CDR1 MNHEY, CDR2 SMNVEV (reference sequence). In nucleotides, the CDR3 is TGTGCCAGCAGTTTACCGCGCCCTCGGGAAAACACCATATATTTT. It is translated as CASSLPRPRENTIYF.